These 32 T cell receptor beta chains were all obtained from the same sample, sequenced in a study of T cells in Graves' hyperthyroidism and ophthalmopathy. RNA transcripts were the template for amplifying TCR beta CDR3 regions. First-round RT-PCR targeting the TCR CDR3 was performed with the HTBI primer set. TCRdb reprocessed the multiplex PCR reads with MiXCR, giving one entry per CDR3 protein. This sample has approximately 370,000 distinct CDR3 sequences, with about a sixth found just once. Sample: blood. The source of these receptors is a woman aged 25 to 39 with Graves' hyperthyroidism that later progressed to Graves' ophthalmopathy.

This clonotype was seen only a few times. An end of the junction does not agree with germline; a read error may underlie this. CDR3 sequence (DNA): TGTGCCAGCAGTTTCGGGTCCTGCAATGAGCAGTTCTTC. Translating it yields CASSFGSCNEQFF. This chain links TRBV2 with TRBJ2-1; D not certain. The germline gives CDR1 SNHLY, CDR2 FYNNEI. The CDR3 is 13 residues long. The full variable domain, in which reference TRBV2 and TRBJ2-1 provide the parts outside the CDR3, is EPEVTQTPSHQVTQMGQEVILRCVPISNHLYFYWYRQILGQKVEFLVSFYNNEISEKSEIFDDQFSVERPDGSNFTLKIRSTKLEDSAMYFCASSFGSCNEQFFGPGTRLTVL.

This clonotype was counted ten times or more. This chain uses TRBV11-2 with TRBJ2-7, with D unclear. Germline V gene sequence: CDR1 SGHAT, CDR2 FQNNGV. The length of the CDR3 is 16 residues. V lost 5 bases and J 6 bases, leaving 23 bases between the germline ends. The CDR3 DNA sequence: TGTGCCAGCAGCCTTGCCTCAGGCGGTGCCGCTTTCGAGCAGTACTTC. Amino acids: CASSLASGGAAFEQYF.

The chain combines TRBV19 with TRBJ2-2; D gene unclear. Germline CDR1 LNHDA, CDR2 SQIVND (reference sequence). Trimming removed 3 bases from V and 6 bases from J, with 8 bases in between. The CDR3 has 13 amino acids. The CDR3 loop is CASSIQGPGELFF. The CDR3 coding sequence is TGTGCCAGTAGTATCCAAGGCCCCGGGGAGCTGTTTTTT.

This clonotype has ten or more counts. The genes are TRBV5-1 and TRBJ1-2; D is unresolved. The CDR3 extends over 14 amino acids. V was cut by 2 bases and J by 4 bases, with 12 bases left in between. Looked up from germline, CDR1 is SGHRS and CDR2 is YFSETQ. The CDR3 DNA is TGCGCCAGCAGCTTCGAGGCCCGGACCTATGGCTACACCTTC. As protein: CASSFEARTYGYTF.

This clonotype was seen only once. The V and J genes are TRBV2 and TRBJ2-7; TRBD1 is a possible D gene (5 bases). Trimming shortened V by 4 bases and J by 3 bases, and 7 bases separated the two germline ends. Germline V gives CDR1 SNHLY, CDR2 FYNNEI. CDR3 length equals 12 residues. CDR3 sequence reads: CASSGTYYEQYF. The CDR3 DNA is TGTGCCAGCAGTGGGACATACTACGAGCAGTACTTC. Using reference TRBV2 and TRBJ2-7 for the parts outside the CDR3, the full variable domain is EPEVTQTPSHQVTQMGQEVILRCVPISNHLYFYWYRQILGQKVEFLVSFYNNEISEKSEIFDDQFSVERPDGSNFTLKIRSTKLEDSAMYFCASSGTYYEQYFGPGTRLTVT.

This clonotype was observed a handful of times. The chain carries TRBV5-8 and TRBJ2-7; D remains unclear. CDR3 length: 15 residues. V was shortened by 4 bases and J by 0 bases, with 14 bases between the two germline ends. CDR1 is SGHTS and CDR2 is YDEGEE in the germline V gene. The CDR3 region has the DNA TGTGCCAGCAGCAGGGCGGACCGAAGCTCCTACGAGCAGTACTTC. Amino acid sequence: CASSRADRSSYEQYF.

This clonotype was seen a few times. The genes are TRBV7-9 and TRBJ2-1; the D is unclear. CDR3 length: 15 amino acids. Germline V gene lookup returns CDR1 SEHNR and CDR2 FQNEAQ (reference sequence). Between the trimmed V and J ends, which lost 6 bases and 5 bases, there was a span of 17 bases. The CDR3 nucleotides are TGTGCCAGCAGTCCACTTCTTCAGAGAAACAATGAGCAGTTCTTC. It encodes CASSPLLQRNNEQFF. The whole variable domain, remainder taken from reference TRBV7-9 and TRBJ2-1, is DTGVSQNPRHKITKRGQNVTFRCDPISEHNRLYWYRQTLGQGPEFLTYFQNEAQLEKSRLLSDRFSAERPKGSFSTLEIQRTEQGDSAMYLCASSPLLQRNNEQFFGPGTRLTVL.

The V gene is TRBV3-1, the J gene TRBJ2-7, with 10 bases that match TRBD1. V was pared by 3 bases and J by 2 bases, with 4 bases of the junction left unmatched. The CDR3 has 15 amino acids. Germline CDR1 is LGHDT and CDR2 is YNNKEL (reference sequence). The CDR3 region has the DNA TGTGCCAGCAGCCACGGGACAGGGGAGCCCTACGAGCAGTACTTC. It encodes CASSHGTGEPYEQYF.

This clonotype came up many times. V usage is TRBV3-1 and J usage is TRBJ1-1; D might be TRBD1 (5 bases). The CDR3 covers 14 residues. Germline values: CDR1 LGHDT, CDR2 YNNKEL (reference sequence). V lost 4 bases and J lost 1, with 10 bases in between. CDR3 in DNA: TGTGCCAGCAGCCCGATAGACAGGAACACTGAAGCTTTCTTT. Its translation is CASSPIDRNTEAFF. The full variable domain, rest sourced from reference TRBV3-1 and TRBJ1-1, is DTAVSQTPKYLVTQMGNDKSIKCEQNLGHDTMYWYKQDSKKFLKIMFSYNNKELIINETVPNRFSPKSPDKAHLNLHINSLELGDSAVYFCASSPIDRNTEAFFGQGTRLTVV.

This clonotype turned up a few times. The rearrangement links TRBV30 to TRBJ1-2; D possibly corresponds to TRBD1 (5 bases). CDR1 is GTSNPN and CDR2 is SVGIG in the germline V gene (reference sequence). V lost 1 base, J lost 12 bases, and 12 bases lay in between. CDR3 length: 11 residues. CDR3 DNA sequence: TGTGCCTGGAGTGGGTCTCGGGGCCACACCTTC. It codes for CAWSGSRGHTF.

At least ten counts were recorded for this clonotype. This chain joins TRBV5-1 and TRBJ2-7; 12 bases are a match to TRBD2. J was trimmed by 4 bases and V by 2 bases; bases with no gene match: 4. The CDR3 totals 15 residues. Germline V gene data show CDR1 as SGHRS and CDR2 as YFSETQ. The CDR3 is CASSFLAGGPYEQYF. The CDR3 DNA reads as TGCGCCAGCAGCTTTCTAGCGGGAGGGCCGTACGAGCAGTACTTC.

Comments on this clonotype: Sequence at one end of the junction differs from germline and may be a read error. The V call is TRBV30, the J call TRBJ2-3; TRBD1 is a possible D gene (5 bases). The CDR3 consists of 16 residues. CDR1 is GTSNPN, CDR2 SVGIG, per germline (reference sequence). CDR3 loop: CAWTYRSYESTGTQYF. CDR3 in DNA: TGTGCCTGGACATATAGGAGCTACGAGAGCACAGGTACGCAGTATTTT.

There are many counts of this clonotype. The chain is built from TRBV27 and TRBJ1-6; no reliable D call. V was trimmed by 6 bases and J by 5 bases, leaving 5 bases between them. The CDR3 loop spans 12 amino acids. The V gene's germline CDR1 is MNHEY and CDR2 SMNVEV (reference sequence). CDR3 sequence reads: CASRENNSPLHF. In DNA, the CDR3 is TGTGCCAGCAGGGAGAATAATTCACCCCTCCACTTT.

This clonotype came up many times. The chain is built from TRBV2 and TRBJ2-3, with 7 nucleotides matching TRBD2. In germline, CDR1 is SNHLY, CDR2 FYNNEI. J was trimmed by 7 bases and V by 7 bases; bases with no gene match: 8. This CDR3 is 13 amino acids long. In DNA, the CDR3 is TGTGCCAGCACCGGGACTAATACAAATACGCAGTATTTT. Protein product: CASTGTNTNTQYF.

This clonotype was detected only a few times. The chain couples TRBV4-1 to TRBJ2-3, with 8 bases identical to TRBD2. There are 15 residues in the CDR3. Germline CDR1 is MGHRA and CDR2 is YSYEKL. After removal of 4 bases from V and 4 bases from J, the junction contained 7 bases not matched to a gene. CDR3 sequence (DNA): TGCGCCAGCAGCCGACCGGGACTAGACCCAGATACGCAGTATTTT. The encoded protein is CASSRPGLDPDTQYF.

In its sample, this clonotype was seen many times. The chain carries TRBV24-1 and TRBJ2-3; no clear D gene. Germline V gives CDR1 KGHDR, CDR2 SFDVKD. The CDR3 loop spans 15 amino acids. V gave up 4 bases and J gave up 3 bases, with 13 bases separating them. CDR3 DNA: TGTGCCACCAGTGACCGTTTTAGACGTACAGATACGCAGTATTTT. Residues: CATSDRFRRTDTQYF.

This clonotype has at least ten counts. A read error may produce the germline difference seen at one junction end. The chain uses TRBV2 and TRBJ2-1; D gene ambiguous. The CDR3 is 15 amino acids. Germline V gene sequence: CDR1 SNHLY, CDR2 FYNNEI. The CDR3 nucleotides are TGTGCCAGCAAGTTTGGCGGCCTCTCCTACAATGAGCAGTCCTTC. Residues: CASKFGGLSYNEQSF.

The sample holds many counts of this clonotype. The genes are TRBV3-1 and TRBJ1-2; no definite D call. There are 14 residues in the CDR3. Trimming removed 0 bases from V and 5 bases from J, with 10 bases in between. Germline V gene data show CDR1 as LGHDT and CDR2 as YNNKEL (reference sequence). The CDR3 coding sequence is TGTGCCAGCAGCCAAGATCAGCTTGGATATGGCTACACCTTC. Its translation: CASSQDQLGYGYTF.

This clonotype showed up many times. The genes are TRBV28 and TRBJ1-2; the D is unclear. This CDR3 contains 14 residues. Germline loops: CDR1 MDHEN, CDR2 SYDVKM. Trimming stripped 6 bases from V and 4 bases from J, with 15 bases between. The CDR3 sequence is CASRTGWGSYGYTF. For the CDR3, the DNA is TGTGCCAGCAGGACGGGTTGGGGAAGCTATGGCTACACCTTC.

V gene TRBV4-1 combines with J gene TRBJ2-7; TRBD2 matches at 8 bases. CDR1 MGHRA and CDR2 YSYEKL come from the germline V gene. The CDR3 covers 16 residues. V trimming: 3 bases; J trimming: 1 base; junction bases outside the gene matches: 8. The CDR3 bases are TGCGCCAGCAGCCAGGCAGCGGGGGTCGGGTCCTACGAGCAGTACTTC. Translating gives CASSQAAGVGSYEQYF.

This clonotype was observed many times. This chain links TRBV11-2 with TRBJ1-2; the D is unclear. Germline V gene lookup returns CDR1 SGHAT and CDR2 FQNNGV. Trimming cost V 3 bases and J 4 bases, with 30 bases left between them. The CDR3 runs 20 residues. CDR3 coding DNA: TGTGCCAGCAGCTTCTTTTCCTTTCTCGGTAGGACTGACCAGGTCTATGGCTACACCTTC. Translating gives CASSFFSFLGRTDQVYGYTF.

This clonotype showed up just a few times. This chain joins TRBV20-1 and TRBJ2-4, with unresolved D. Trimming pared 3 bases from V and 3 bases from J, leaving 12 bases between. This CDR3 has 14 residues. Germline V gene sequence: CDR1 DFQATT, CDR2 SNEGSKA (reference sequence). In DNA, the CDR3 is TGCAGTGCTAGTGGCACTTGGGGCAAAAACATTCAGTACTTC. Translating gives CSASGTWGKNIQYF.

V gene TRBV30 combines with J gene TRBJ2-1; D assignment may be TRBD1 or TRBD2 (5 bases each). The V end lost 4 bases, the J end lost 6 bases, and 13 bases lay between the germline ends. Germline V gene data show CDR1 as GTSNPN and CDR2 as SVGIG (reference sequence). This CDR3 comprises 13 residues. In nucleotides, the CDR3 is TGTGCCTGGAACTGGGGACGAGTCAATGAGCAGTTCTTC. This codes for CAWNWGRVNEQFF.

The CDR3 DNA reads TGTGCCAGTAGTATCCTTGGGCGGCCTGAAGCTTTCTTT. Translating it yields CASSILGRPEAFF. The rearrangement links TRBV19 to TRBJ1-1, with D unresolved. V was trimmed by 3 bases and J by 6 bases, leaving 11 bases between them. Germline lookup yields CDR1 LNHDA and CDR2 SQIVND (reference sequence). This CDR3 has 13 residues.

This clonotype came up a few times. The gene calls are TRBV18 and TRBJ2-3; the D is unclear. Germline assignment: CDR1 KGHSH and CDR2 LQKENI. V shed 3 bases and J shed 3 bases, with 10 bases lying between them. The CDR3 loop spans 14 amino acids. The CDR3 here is CASSPSKGTDTQYF. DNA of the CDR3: TGTGCCAGCTCACCCTCGAAGGGTACAGATACGCAGTATTTT.

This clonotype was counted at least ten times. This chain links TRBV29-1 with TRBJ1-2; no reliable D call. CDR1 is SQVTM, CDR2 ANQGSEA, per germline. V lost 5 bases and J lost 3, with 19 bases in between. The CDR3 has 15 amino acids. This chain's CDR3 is CSVSKGGTEDYGYTF. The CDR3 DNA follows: TGCAGCGTTTCCAAAGGAGGAACAGAGGACTATGGCTACACCTTC. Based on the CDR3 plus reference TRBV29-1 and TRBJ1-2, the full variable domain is SAVISQKPSRDICQRGTSLTIQCQVDSQVTMMFWYRQQPGQSLTLIATANQGSEATYESGFVIDKFPISRPNLTFSTLTVSNMSPEDSSIYLCSVSKGGTEDYGYTFGSGTRLTVV.

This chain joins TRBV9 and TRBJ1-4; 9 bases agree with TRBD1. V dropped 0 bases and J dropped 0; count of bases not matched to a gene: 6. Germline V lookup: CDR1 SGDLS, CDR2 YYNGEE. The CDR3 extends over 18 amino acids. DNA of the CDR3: TGTGCCAGCAGCGTAGAGGGGACAGGGATATCAACTAATGAAAAACTGTTTTTT. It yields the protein CASSVEGTGISTNEKLFF.

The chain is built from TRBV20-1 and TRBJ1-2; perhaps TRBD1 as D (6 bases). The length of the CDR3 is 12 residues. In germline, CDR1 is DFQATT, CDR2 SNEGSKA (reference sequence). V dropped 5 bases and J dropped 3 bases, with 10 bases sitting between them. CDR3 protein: CSARTVDYGYTF. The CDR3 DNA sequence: TGCAGTGCTCGGACAGTCGACTATGGCTACACCTTC.

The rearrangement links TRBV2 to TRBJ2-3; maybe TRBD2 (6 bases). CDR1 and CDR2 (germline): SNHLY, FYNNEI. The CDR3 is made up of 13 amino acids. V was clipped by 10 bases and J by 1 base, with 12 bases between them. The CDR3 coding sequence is TGTGCCACCTTTAGCGGCCGCACAGATACGCAGTATTTT. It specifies CATFSGRTDTQYF.

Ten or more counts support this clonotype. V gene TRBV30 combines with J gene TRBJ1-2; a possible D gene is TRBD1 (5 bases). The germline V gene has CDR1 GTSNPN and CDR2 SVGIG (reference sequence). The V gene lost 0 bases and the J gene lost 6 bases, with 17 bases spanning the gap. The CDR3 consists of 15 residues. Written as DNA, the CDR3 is TGTGCCTGGAGTGTGACGGGGCTCCCTTCGCATGGCTACACCTTC. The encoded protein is CAWSVTGLPSHGYTF.

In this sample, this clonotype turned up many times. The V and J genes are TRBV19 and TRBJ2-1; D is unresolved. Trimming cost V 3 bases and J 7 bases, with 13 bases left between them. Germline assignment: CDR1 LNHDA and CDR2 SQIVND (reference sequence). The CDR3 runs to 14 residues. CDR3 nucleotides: TGTGCCAGTAGTATCCAAGCCGGCGGAAATGAGCAGTTCTTC. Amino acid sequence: CASSIQAGGNEQFF.

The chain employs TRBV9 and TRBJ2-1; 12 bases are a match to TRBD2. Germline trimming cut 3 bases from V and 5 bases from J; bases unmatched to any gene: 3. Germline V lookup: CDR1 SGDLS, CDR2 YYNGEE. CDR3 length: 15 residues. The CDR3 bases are TGTGCCAGCAGCGCTGGGACTAGCGGGCACAATGAGCAGTTCTTC. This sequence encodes CASSAGTSGHNEQFF.